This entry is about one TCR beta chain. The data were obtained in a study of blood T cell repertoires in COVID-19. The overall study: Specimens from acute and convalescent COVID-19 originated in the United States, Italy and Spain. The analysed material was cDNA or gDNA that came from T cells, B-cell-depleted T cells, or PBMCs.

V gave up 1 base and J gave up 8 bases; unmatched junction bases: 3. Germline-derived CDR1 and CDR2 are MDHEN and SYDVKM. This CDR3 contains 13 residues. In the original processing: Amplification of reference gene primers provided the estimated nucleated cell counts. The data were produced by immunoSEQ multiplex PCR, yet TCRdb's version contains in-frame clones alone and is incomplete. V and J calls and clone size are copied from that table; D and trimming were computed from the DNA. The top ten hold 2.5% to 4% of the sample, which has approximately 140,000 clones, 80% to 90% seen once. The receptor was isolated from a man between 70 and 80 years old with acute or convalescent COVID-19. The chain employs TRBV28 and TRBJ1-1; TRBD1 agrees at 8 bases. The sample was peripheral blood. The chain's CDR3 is CASSLSGTGEAFF. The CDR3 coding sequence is TGTGCCAGCAGTTTATCCGGGACAGGAGAAGCTTTCTTT.